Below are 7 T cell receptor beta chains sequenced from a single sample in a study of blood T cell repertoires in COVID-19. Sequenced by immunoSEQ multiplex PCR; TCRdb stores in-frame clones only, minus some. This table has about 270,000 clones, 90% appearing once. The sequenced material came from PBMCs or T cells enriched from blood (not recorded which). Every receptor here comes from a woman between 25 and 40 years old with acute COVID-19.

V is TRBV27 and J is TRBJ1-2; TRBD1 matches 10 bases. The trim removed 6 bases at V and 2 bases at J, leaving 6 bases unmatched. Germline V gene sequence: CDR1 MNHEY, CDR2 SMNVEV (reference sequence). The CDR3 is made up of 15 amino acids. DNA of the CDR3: TGTGCCAGCAGGGGGACAGGGGCAATCAACTATGGCTACACCTTC. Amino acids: CASRGTGAINYGYTF.

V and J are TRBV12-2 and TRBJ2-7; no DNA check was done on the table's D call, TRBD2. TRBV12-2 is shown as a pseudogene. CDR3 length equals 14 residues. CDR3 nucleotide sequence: TGTGCAAGTCGCGATCTAGCGGGGTTCTACGAGCAGTACTTC. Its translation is CASRDLAGFYEQYF.

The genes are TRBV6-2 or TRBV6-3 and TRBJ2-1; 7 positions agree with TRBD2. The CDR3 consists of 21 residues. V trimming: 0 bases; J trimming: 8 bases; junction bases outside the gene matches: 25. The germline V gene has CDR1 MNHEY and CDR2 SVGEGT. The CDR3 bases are TGTGCCAGCAGTTACTCGAAGCACATTACGGGAGGCCCCCAAGGTATTTATGAGCAGTTCTTC. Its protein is CASSYSKHITGGPQGIYEQFF.

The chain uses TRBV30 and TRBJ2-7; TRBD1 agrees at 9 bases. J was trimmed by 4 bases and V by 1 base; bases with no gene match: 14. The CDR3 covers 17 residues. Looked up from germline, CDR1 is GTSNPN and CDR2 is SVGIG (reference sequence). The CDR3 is CAWSADLPGQGTYEQYF. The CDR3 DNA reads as TGTGCCTGGAGTGCCGATTTACCGGGACAGGGTACGTACGAGCAGTACTTC.

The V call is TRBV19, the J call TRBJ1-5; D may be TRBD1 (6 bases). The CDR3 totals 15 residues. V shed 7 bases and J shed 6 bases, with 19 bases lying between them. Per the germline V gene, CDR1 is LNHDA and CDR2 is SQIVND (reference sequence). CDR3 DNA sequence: TGTGCCAGTAAAGGAGAAGGGGGTTTGAGTCAGCCCCAGCATTTT. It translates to CASKGEGGLSQPQHF.

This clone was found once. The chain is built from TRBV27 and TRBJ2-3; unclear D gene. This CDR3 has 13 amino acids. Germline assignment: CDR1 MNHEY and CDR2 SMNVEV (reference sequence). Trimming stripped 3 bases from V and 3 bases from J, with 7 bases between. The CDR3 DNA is TGTGCCAGCAGTTTTACAGCTACAGATACGCAGTATTTT. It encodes CASSFTATDTQYF.

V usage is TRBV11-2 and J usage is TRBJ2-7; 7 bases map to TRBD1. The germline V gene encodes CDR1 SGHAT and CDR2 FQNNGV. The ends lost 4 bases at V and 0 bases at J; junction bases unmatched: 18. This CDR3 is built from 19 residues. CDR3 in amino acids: CASSSKVGIDRASSYEQYF. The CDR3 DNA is TGTGCCAGCAGCTCAAAAGTGGGGATTGACAGGGCTAGCTCCTACGAGCAGTACTTC.